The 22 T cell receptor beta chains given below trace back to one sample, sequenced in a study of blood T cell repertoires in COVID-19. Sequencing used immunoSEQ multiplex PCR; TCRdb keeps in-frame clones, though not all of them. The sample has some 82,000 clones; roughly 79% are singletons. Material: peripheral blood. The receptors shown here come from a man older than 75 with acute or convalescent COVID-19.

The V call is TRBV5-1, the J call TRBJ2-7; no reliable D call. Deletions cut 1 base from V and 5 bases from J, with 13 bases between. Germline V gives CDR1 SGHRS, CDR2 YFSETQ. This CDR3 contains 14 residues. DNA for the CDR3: TGCGCCAGCAGCTTGTACCCCGGGTCTGACGAGCAGTACTTC. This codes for CASSLYPGSDEQYF.

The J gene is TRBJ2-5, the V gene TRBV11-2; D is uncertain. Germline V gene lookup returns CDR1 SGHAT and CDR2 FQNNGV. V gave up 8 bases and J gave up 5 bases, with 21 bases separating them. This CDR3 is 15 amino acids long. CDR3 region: CASEDPSRQWETQYF. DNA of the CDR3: TGTGCCAGCGAAGACCCGTCCCGACAATGGGAGACCCAGTACTTC.

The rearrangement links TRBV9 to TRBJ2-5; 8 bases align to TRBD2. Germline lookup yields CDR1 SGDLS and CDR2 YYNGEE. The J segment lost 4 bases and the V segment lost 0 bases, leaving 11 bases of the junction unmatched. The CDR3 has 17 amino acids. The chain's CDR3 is CASSVGEGTRKVETQYF. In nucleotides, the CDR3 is TGTGCCAGCAGCGTAGGAGAAGGGACTAGAAAAGTAGAGACCCAGTACTTC. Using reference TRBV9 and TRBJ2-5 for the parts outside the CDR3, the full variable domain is DSGVTQTPKHLITATGQRVTLRCSPRSGDLSVYWYQQSLDQGLQFLIQYYNGEERAKGNILERFSAQQFPDLHSELNLSSLELGDSALYFCASSVGEGTRKVETQYFGPGTRLLVL.

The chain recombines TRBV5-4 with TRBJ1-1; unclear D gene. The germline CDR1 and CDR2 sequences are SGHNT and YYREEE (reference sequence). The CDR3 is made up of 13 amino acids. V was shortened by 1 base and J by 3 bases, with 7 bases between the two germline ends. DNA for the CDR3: TGTGCCAGCAGCTTGTTAGCAGACACTGAAGCTTTCTTT. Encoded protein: CASSLLADTEAFF.

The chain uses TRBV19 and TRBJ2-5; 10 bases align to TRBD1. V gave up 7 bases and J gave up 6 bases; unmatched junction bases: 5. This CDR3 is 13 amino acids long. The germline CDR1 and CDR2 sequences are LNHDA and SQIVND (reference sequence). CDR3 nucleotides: TGTGCCAGTAATCCGGGACAGGGGCAGACCCAGTACTTC. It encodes CASNPGQGQTQYF.

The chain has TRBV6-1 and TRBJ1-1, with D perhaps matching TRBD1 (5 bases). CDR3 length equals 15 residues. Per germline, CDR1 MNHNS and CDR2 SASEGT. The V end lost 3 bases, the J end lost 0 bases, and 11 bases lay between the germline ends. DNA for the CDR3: TGTGCCAGCAGTGAGAAGGGGCAGATGAACACTGAAGCTTTCTTT. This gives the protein CASSEKGQMNTEAFF.

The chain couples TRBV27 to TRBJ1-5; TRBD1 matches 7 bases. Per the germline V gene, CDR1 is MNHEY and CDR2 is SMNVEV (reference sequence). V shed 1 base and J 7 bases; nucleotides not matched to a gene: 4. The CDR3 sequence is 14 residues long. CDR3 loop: CASSLLQGFQPQHF. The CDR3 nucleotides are TGTGCCAGCAGTTTATTACAGGGGTTCCAGCCCCAGCATTTT.

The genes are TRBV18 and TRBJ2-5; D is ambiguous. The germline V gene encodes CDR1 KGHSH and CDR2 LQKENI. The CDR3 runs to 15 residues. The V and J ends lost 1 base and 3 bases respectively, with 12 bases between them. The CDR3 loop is CASSPQSLQEETQYF. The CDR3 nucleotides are TGTGCCAGCTCACCACAGTCGCTGCAGGAAGAGACCCAGTACTTC.

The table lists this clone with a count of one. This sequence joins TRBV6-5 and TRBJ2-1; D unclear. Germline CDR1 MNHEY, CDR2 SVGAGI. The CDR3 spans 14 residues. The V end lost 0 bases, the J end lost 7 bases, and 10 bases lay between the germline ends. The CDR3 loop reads CASSYSVGVNEQFF. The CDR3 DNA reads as TGTGCCAGCAGTTACTCGGTAGGAGTAAATGAGCAGTTCTTC.

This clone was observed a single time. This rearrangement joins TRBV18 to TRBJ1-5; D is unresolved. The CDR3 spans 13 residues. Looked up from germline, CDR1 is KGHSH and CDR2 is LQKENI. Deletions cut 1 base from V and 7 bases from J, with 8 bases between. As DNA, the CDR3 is TGTGCCAGCTCACCACTTGAGGGACAGCCCCAGCATTTT. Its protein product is CASSPLEGQPQHF.

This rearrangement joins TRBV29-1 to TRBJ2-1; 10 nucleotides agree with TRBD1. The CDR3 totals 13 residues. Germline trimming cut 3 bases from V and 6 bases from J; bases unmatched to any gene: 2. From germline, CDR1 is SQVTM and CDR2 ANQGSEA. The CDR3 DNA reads TGCAGCGTTGAGGGACAGGGGTTCAATGAGCAGTTCTTC. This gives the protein CSVEGQGFNEQFF.

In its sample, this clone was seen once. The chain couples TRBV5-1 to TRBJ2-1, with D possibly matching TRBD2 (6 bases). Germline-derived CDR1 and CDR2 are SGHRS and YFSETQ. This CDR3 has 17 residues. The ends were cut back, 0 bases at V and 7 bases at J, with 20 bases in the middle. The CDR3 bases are TGCGCCAGCAGCTTGGGCGGGCGGGGCAGGTCAAGGAATGAGCAGTTCTTC. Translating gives CASSLGGRGRSRNEQFF.

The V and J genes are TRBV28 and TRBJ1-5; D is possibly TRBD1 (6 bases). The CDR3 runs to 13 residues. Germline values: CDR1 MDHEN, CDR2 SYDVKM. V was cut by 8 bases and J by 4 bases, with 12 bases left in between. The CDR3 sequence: CASRKGGNQPQHF. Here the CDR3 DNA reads TGTGCCAGCCGCAAGGGGGGGAATCAGCCCCAGCATTTT.

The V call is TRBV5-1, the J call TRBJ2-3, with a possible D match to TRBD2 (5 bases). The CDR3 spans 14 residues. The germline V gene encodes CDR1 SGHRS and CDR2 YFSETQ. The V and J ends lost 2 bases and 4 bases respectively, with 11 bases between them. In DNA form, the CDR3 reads TGCGCCAGCAGCTTCGGGAACTACGCAGATACGCAGTATTTT. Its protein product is CASSFGNYADTQYF.

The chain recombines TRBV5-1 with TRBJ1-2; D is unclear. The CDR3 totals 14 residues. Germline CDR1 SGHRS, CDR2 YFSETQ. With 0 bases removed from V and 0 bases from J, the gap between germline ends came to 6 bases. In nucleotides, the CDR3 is TGCGCCAGCAGCTTGGGTCCAGCTAACTATGGCTACACCTTC. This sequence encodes CASSLGPANYGYTF. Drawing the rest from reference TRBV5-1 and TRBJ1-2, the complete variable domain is KAGVTQTPRYLIKTRGQQVTLSCSPISGHRSVSWYQQTPGQGLQFLFEYFSETQRNKGNFPGRFSGRQFSNSRSEMNVSTLELGDSALYLCASSLGPANYGYTFGSGTRLTVV.

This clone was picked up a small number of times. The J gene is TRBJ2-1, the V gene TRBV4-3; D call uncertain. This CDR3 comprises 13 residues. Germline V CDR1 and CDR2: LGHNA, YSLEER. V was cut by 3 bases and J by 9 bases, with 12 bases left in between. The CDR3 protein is CASSHQSYGEQFF. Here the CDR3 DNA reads TGCGCCAGCAGCCATCAAAGCTATGGTGAGCAGTTCTTC.

The CDR3 DNA reads as TGTGCCTGGAGTAGAAAGCAGACAAATGAAAGAACTTTCTTT. It specifies CAWSRKQTNERTFF. The J gene is TRBJ1-1, the V gene TRBV30; no firm D call. Deletions cut 2 bases from V and 12 bases from J, with 22 bases between. Germline values: CDR1 GTSNPN, CDR2 SVGIG (reference sequence). This CDR3 has 14 amino acids. The full variable domain, completed using reference TRBV30 and TRBJ1-1, is SQTIHQWPATLVQPVGSPLSLECTVEGTSNPNLYWYRQAAGRGLQLLFYSVGIGQISSEVPQNLSASRPQDRQFILSSKKLLLSDSGFYLCAWSRKQTNERTFFGQGTRLTVV.

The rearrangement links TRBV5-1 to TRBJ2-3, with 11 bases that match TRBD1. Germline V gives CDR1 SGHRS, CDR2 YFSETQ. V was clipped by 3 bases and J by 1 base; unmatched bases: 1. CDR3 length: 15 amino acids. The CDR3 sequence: CASSSGQGGTDTQYF. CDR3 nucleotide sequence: TGCGCCAGCAGCTCGGGACAGGGGGGCACAGATACGCAGTATTTT.

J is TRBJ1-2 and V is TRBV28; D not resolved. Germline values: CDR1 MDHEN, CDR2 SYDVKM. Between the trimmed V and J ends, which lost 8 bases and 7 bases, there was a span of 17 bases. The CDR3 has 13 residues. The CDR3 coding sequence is TGTGCCAGCGATCGTAACCAGATGTTTGGCTACACCTTC. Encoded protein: CASDRNQMFGYTF.

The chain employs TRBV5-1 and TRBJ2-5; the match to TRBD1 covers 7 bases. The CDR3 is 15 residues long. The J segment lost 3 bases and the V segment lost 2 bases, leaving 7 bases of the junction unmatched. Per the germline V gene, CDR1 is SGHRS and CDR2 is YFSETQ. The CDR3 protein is CASSFITGVEETQYF. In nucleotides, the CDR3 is TGCGCCAGCAGCTTTATCACAGGGGTGGAAGAGACCCAGTACTTC.

CDR3 DNA sequence: TGTGCCAGCTCAGCGACAGGATATAGCAATCAGCCCCAGCATTTT. Protein: CASSATGYSNQPQHF. The chain has TRBV18 and TRBJ1-5, with D tentatively TRBD1 (6 bases). This CDR3 has 15 amino acids. Trimming left V 5 bases short and J 0 bases short, with 11 bases between. CDR1 is KGHSH, CDR2 LQKENI, per germline.

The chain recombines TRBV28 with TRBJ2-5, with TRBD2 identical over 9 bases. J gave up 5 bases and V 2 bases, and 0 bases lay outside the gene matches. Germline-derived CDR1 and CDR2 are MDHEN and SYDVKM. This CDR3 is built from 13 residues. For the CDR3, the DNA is TGTGCCAGCAGTTTAGCGGGAGGGGAGACCCAGTACTTC. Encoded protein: CASSLAGGETQYF.